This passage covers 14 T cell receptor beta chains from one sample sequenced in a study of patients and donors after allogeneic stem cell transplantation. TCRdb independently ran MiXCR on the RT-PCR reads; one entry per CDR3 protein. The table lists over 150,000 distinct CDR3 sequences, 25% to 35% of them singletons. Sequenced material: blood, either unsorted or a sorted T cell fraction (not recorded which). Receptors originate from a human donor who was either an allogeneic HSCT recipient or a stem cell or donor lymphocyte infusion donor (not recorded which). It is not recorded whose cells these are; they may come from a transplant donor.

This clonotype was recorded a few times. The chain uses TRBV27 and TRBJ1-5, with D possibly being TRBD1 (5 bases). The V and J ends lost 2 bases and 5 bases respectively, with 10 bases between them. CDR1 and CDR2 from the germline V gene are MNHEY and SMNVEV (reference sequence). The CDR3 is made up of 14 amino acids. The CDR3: CASSLARGDQPQHF. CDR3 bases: TGTGCCAGCAGTTTAGCCCGGGGGGATCAGCCCCAGCATTTT.

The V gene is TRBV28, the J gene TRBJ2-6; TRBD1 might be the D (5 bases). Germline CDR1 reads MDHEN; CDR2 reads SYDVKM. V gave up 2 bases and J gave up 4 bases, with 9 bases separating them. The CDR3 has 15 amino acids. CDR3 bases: TGTGCCAGCAGTTTACCAGGGTACGGGGCCAACGTCCTGACTTTC. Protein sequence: CASSLPGYGANVLTF.

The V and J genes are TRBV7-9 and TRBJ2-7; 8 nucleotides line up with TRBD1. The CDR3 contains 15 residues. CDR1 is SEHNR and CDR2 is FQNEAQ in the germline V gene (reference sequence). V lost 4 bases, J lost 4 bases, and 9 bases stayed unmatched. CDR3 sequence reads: CASSSPGTGLYEQYF. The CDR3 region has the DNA TGTGCCAGCAGCTCTCCCGGGACAGGATTGTACGAGCAGTACTTC.

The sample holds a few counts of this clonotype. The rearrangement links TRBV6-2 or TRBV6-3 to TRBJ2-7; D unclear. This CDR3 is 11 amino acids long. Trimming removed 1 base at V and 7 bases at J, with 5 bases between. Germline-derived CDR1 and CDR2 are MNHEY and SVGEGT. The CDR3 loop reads CASSYFREQYF. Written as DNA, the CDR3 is TGTGCCAGCAGTTACTTCCGGGAGCAGTACTTC.

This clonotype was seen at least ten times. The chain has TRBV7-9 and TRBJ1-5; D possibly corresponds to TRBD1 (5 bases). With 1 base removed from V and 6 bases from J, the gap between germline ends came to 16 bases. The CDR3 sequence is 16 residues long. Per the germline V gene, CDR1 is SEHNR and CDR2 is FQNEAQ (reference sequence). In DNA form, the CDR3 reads TGTGCCAGCAGCTTAGAGAGCGCAGCTGGGGCTCAGCCCCAGCATTTT. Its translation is CASSLESAAGAQPQHF.

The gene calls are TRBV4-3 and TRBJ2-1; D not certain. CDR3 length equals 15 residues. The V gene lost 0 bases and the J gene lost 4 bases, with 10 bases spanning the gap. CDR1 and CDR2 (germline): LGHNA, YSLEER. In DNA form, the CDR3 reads TGCGCCAGCAGCCAAGATCGGCCTGCATACAATGAGCAGTTCTTC. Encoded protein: CASSQDRPAYNEQFF.

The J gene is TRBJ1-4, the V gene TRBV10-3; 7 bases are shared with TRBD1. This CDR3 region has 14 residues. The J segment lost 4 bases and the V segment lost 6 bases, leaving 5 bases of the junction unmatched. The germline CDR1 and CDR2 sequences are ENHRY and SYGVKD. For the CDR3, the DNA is TGTGCCATCAGCCCGACAGGGCTTAATGAAAAACTGTTTTTT. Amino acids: CAISPTGLNEKLFF.

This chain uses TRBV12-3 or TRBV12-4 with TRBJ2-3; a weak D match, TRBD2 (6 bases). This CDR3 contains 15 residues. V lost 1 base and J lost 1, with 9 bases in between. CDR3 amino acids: CASSLVTGGTDTQYF. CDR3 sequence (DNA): TGTGCCAGCAGTTTAGTAACGGGAGGCACAGATACGCAGTATTTT.

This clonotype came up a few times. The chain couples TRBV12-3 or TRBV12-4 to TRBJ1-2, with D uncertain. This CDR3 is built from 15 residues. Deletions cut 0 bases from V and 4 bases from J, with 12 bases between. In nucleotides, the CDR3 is TGTGCCAGCAGTTTAGCGGAGGGTTTGGGCTATGGCTACACCTTC. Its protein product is CASSLAEGLGYGYTF.

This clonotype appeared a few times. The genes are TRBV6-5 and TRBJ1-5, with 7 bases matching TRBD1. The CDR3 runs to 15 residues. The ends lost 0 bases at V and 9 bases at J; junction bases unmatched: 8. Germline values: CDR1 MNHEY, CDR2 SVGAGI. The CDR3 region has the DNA TGTGCCAGCAGTTACTCGGCGGACAGGACCAGGCCCCAGCATTTT. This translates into CASSYSADRTRPQHF.

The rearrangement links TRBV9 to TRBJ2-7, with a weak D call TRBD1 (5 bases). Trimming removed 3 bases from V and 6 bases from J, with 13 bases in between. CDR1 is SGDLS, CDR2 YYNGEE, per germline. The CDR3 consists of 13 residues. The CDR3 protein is CASSAVKGPEQYF. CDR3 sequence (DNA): TGTGCCAGCAGCGCCGTTAAGGGGCCCGAGCAGTACTTC.

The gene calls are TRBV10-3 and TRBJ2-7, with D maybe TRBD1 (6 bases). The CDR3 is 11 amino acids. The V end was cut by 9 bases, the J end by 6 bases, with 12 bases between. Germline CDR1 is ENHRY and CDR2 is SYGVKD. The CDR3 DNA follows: TGTGCCATTACAGGGAATGGCGAGCAGTACTTC. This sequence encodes CAITGNGEQYF.

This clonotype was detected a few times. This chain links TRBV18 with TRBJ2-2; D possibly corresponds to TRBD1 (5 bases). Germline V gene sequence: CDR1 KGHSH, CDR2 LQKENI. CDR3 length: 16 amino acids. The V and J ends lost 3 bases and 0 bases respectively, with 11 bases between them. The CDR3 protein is CASSPYQGTNTGELFF. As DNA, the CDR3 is TGTGCCAGCTCACCGTATCAGGGAACGAACACCGGGGAGCTGTTTTTT.

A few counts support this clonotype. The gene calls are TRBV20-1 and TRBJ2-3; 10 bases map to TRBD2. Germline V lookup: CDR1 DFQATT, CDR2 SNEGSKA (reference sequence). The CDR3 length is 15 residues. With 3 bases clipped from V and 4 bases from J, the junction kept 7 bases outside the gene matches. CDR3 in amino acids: CSASPASGSADTQYF. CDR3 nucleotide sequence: TGCAGTGCTAGCCCGGCTAGCGGGAGTGCAGATACGCAGTATTTT.